The clone carrying this T cell receptor beta chain appeared once. The data were produced by immunoSEQ multiplex PCR, yet TCRdb's version contains in-frame clones alone and is incomplete. The sample shows about 240,000 clones, just under 85% of them seen only once. This CDR3 has 17 residues. The germline V gene has CDR1 SGHRS and CDR2 YFSETQ. Trimming took 2 bases from V and 4 from J, leaving 21 bases between them. The sample comes from a study of blood T cell repertoires in COVID-19. The clonotype comes from an elderly woman with acute or convalescent COVID-19. Sample: peripheral blood. V usage is TRBV5-1 and J usage is TRBJ1-2, with D tentatively TRBD1 (5 bases). CDR3 nucleotides: TGCGCCAGCAGCTTTGGAAGTAGGGGCCTCGGGGGCTATGGCTACACCTTC. Translated, it gives CASSFGSRGLGGYGYTF.